A single T cell receptor beta chain is shown here with its context. This sample was included in a study of blood T cell repertoires in COVID-19. Study-wide background: Acute-phase and convalescent COVID-19 samples originated in the United States, Italy and Spain. T cells, B-cell-depleted T cells, or PBMCs provided the cDNA or gDNA that served as material.

Germline V gives CDR1 KGHDR, CDR2 SFDVKD. The CDR3 runs 16 residues. V was pared by 6 bases and J by 4 bases, with 19 bases between. Authors' processing steps: Reference gene primer amplification gave nucleated cell count estimates. The table came from immunoSEQ multiplex PCR; TCRdb's copy has only in-frame clones and leaves some out. From that table come the V and J calls and clone size; the DNA was used to work out D and trimming. The sample gives about 250,000 clones, 92% of which show up once; over 0.8% is in the top ten. The sequenced material came from peripheral blood. The rearrangement joins TRBV24-1 to TRBJ2-3; D possibly corresponds to TRBD2 (6 bases). The receptor was derived from a man aged 25 to 40 with COVID-19, enrolled during active disease. Written as DNA, the CDR3 is TGTGCCACCAGTCCCCCGGGACTCCCGGTTCCAGATACGCAGTATTTT. Residues: CATSPPGLPVPDTQYF.